This T cell receptor (beta chain) was captured by sequencing in a study of OX40 agonist ivuxolimab in advanced cancers. The wider study: Antecedent anti-PD-1, anti-PD-L1 or anti-CTLA-4 therapy was permissible, with roughly 40% having received some. In three patients, partial responses were observed, one with hepatocellular carcinoma and two with cutaneous melanoma. Study-wide points: The work left the antigen specificity of expanded peripheral T cells undetermined.

Some clones are missing from TCRdb's copy, which holds only in-frame ones; the method was immunoSEQ multiplex PCR. Among more than 70,000 clones listed, about 84% were seen once. This clone was detected a few times. Its antigen is not identified. CDR1 and CDR2 from the germline V gene are LGHNA and YNFKEQ. CDR3 length: 12 residues. With V trimmed by 5 bases and J by 7 bases, 4 bases remained unmatched. The sequenced sample was CD4+ or CD8+ T cells sorted from blood, obtained in a trial of the OX40 agonist ivuxolimab. The receptor was isolated from an adult with an advanced solid tumor such as melanoma, head and neck, liver or kidney cancer. The rearrangement links TRBV4-2 to TRBJ2-7, with 8 bases matching TRBD2. CDR3 amino acids: CASSSRLAEQYF. The CDR3 bases are TGTGCCAGCAGCTCCCGACTAGCGGAGCAGTACTTC.